Below, one TCR beta chain is given with its context. Antigen unknown. Measured with immunoSEQ multiplex PCR; TCRdb has only the in-frame clones, and not every one. The sample has 20,000 to 30,000 clones, 83% seen once. V was trimmed by 2 bases and J by 8 bases, leaving 15 bases between them. This CDR3 has 14 amino acids. Germline CDR1 reads MGHDK; CDR2 reads SYGVNS. This sample is part of a study of OX40 agonist ivuxolimab in advanced cancers. Study-level background: The patients' treatment was ivuxolimab, an agonistic anti-OX40 (CD134) antibody.

The study's findings and limits: Mean expanded clone counts were higher in CD8+ than CD4+ T cells. Both blood CD4+ and CD8+ T cells showed clonal growth by week 6 at 0.1 to 3.0 mg/kg.

The chain is built from TRBV25-1 and TRBJ1-1; D not certain. Sequencing used CD4+ or CD8+ T cells sorted from blood, obtained in a trial of the OX40 agonist ivuxolimab. This receptor was taken from an adult with an advanced solid tumor such as melanoma, head and neck, liver or kidney cancer. Written as DNA, the CDR3 is TGTGCCAGCAGTGAAGGGAATTATCCGAGAGAAGCTTTCTTT. Protein: CASSEGNYPREAFF.